The 12 T cell receptor beta chains in this list originate from one sample, sequenced in a study of monozygotic twins with inflammatory bowel disease (dated by TCRdb to the late 2010s). Library prep was done by 5' RACE. Sequencing was performed on an Illumina HiSeq 2500. Based on TCRdb reprocessing of the reads, there is one entry per CDR3 protein sequence, and DNA is missing. This specimen's table enumerates 150,000 to 200,000 distinct CDR3 sequences. Jointly, the top ten make up about 2.7% of the sample. The sequencing sample was made of blood. Receptors were obtained from a human donor with ulcerative colitis or Crohn's disease, or a healthy co-twin of an affected twin (not recorded which).

The chain links TRBV27 to TRBJ2-7; TCRdb calls TRBD1, which cannot be checked without DNA. This CDR3 comprises 12 residues. CDR1 MNHEY and CDR2 SMNVEV come from the germline V gene (reference sequence). CDR3 sequence: CAVRGGSYEQYF.

The rearrangement joins TRBV9 to TRBJ2-4; TCRdb's D gene call, TRBD1, goes unchecked for lack of DNA. The CDR3 contains 16 residues. Germline CDR1 reads SGDLS; CDR2 reads YYNGEE. CDR3 in amino acids: CASSVGVARPKNMQYF.

The chain couples TRBV29-1 to TRBJ2-4. Germline CDR1 is SQVTM and CDR2 is ANQGSEA. The CDR3 has 14 amino acids. CDR3 amino acids: CSVEDFVGVGIQYF.

V is TRBV13 and J is TRBJ2-7; TCRdb names TRBD2, which stays unverified in the absence of DNA. There are 15 residues in the CDR3. CDR1 is PRHDT and CDR2 is FYEKMQ in the germline V gene (reference sequence). The CDR3 sequence: CASSPSSSGPYEQYF.

The CDR3: CASSFGGSGANVLTF. V is TRBV5-1 and J is TRBJ2-6. CDR3 length: 15 residues. Germline V gene data show CDR1 as SGHRS and CDR2 as YFSETQ.

This chain connects TRBV20-1 to TRBJ2-1; TCRdb calls TRBD1, which cannot be checked without DNA. The CDR3 has 14 amino acids. Germline CDR1 and CDR2: DFQATT and SNEGSKA (reference sequence). CDR3: CSARGFSSYNEQFF.

The rearrangement uses TRBV5-1 and TRBJ2-2; TCRdb reports TRBD2, a call that lacks DNA to check it against. Germline lookup yields CDR1 SGHRS and CDR2 YFSETQ. This CDR3 contains 16 residues. CDR3 sequence reads: CASSSGTSGSTGELFF.

The J gene is TRBJ1-4, the V gene TRBV13; as DNA is missing, the TRBD1 call by TCRdb cannot be tested. Germline CDR1 is PRHDT and CDR2 is FYEKMQ (reference sequence). The CDR3 consists of 14 residues. CDR3: CASSSGQGNEKLFF.

V gene TRBV5-8 combines with J gene TRBJ1-1. The CDR3 contains 14 residues. Germline values: CDR1 SGHTS, CDR2 YDEGEE. This CDR3 reads CASSFWTANTEAFF. The full variable domain, completed using reference TRBV5-8 and TRBJ1-1, is EAGVTQSPTHLIKTRGQQATLRCSPISGHTSVYWYQQALGLGLQFLLWYDEGEERNRGNFPPRFSGRQFPNYSSELNVNALELEDSALYLCASSFWTANTEAFFGQGTRLTVV.

The chain couples TRBV5-1 to TRBJ1-6; TCRdb names TRBD1, which stays unverified in the absence of DNA. The CDR3 runs to 16 residues. Per germline, CDR1 SGHRS and CDR2 YFSETQ. The CDR3 loop is CASSPEAGATWSPLHF.

V gene TRBV5-1 combines with J gene TRBJ1-1. CDR1 is SGHRS, CDR2 YFSETQ, per germline. The CDR3 has 16 amino acids. The CDR3 is CASSPLQSGRSTEAFF.

The chain's CDR3 is CASSLNGRSLTDTQYF. The chain employs TRBV7-2 and TRBJ2-3. This CDR3 is built from 16 residues. Germline V gene data show CDR1 as SGHTA and CDR2 as FQGNSA.